This T cell receptor (beta chain) was captured by sequencing in a study of cytomegalovirus exposure and HLA in healthy donors. The PCR used 60 Vbeta and 13 Jbeta primers. Data came from immunoSEQ multiplex PCR; TCRdb stores just in-frame clones and leaves some out. Of under 200,000 clones detected, roughly an eighth appear once; the ten largest clones hold approximately 8.3%. V was shortened by 0 bases and J by 1 base, with 9 bases between the two germline ends. CDR1 and CDR2 (germline): ENHRY, SYGVKD. The length of the CDR3 is 15 residues. The sequence was collected from a man aged 50 to 59 in good health and CMV-seropositive. The sequencing sample was made of PBMCs. The V gene is TRBV10-3, the J gene TRBJ1-1; D is possibly TRBD1 (5 bases). This CDR3 reads CAISESGGGNTEAFF. CDR3 in DNA: TGTGCCATCAGTGAGTCGGGGGGTGGGAACACTGAAGCTTTCTTT.